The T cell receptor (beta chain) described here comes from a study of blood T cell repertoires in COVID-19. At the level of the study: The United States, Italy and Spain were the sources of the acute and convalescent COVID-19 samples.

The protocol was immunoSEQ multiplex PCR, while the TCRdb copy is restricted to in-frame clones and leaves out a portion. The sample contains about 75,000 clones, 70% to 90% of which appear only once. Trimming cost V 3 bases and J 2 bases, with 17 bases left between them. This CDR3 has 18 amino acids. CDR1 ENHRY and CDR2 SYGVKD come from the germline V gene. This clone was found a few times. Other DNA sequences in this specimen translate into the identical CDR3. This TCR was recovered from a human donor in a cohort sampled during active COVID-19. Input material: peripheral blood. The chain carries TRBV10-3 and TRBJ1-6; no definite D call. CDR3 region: CAISDRQKAAAYNSPLHF. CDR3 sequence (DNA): TGTGCCATCAGTGACAGGCAGAAGGCAGCCGCCTATAATTCACCCCTCCACTTT.